This entry features one T cell receptor beta chain sequence. No antigen is known for it. CDR1 and CDR2 (germline): MGHRA, YSYEKL. The junction had 9 bases not matched to a gene; V was cut back by 4 bases and J by 2 bases. The CDR3 contains 16 residues. The data are from a study of T cell repertoires in ileal Crohn's disease. Study-level information: Median disease duration was about eight years; less than 45% smoked at surgery.

Method: immunoSEQ multiplex PCR; TCRdb's copy keeps in-frame clones and lacks some. This table holds roughly 18,000 clones, roughly 80% found once. General study results and limits: Active smokers at surgery had more clonal expansions than non-smokers. All patients with clonality above 26.8% had endoscopic recurrence. Compared with CD4 T cells, sorted CD8 cells carried more expanded clones.

The source of this sequence is an adult with Crohn's disease. This chain links TRBV4-1 with TRBJ2-3, with 7 nucleotides matching TRBD1. The sample taken for sequencing was ileal tissue. The CDR3 spells CASSPDRAAVTDTQYF. CDR3 nucleotide sequence: TGCGCCAGCAGCCCCGACAGGGCGGCGGTCACAGATACGCAGTATTTT.